Sequencing of this TCR beta chain was carried out in a study of shared clonotypes between healthy human individuals. This clone has a handful of counts. The antigen is not known. The sample carries other DNA sequences with the same CDR3. In the naive CD8 group, cells lacked CD45RO and were positively selected for CCR7, so terminally differentiated effector memory CD45RA+ cells were left out. Every one of the donors was a Caucasian adult that lived in Nashville, Tennessee. The CDR3 has 13 amino acids. Between the trimmed V and J ends, which lost 0 bases and 5 bases, there was a span of 4 bases. Germline CDR1 is ENHRY and CDR2 is SYGVKD. General observations from the study: Around 5% of naive CD4 clonotypes were common to a few donors. Sequencing depth was expected to affect clonotype sharing among donors.

The assay was run at deep level. The protocol was immunoSEQ multiplex PCR, while the TCRdb copy is restricted to in-frame clones and leaves out a portion. The sample has about 2,200,000 clones; about 93% are singletons. The chain uses TRBV10-3 and TRBJ2-2; no clear D gene. Material for sequencing was naive CD8+ T cells from PBMCs. This TCR was sampled from a man younger than 35 in good health. Some clones in this sample may be carry-over from other donors' samples. CDR3 DNA: TGTGCCATCAGTGAGTCAGGGACCGGGGAGCTGTTTTTT. Protein: CAISESGTGELFF.